This TCR beta chain came from a study of T cells after yellow fever vaccination (dated by TCRdb to about 2019). Some background on the complete study: Libraries from fractions with low cell numbers were prepared with the SMART-Seq v4 Ultra Low Input RNA kit. Blood was drawn at multiple timepoints before and after primary and secondary immunization, with bulk PBMC replicates and cell subsets isolated. To track T-cell clones before and after primary and booster YFV17D yellow fever vaccination, bulk TCR alpha and beta repertoires were sequenced longitudinally. The cohort comprised two healthy male donors, one aged 18 to 29 and one aged 30 to 39 years. Beyond this particular receptor, the publication reports: Compared with the primary T-cell response, the secondary T-cell response was faster but weaker, reaching its peak on day 5 rather than on day 15. The study included only a couple of donors, which limits how far the findings can be generalized. A small share of clonotypes was detected in both CD4 and CD8 compartments, with the overlap likely arising from convergent recombination. Most clones expanded after primary vaccination were re-detected after the booster (about 95% of CD4 and 80% to 90% of CD8), suggesting broad memory maintenance. Computational filtering was needed because FACS-sorted repertoires could contain abundant contaminating clonotypes from the bulk population.

In its sample, this clonotype was seen many times. This clone's antigen is unknown. No much larger clone exists at a distance of one base, and base qualities are not known. Synthesis of TCR cDNA relied on 5'RACE template switching, a step that introduced a universal primer site along with unique molecular identifiers. Priming of cDNA synthesis was performed from both the TCR alpha and TCR beta constant segments. Two PCR steps were used to amplify libraries, with sample barcodes and sequencing adapters being added in the second step. Sequencing of libraries was done on Illumina HiSeq 2500 (2x100 bp) or NovaSeq (2x150 bp). Under the source paper's analysis protocol: MIGEC was used to demultiplex reads and collapse the reads into UMI consensus sequences, and MiXCR was used for V(D)J alignment. Using edgeR on replicate PBMC samples, clonotypes were called vaccine-responding if FDR was below 0.01 and the log2 fold change was above 5 up to day 15. CD4 or CD8 identity was assigned to each bulk clonotype according to whether the clonotype was present at higher abundance in the sequenced CD4 repertoire or the sequenced CD8 repertoire. TCRdb took the public reads, trimmed them with fastp at Q25, ran MiXCR for clone calling and kept in-frame beta chains. Every CDR3 protein is listed once, alongside the most common genes and DNA of its rows. The V and J calls were not made by the authors but by TCRdb's processing. The sample table lists some 110,000 distinct CDR3 sequences, about 7.2% of them with a count of one. The top ten constitute roughly 2.8% of the sample.

In the paper's terms, the treatment or condition label means: live attenuated yellow fever vaccine strain. PBMCs were isolated from peripheral blood using a standard Ficoll-Paque protocol. Dynabeads CD4 and CD8 positive selection kits were used to isolate the CD4 and CD8 T-cell fractions. TriZol was used to extract RNA from bulk PBMCs, from CD4 and CD8 fractions, and from dextramer-positive and dextramer-negative fractions. There are 15 amino acids in the CDR3, from cysteine to phenylalanine inclusive. The entry retains the CDR3 DNA only, 45 bases that are in frame from base 1. V drops 6 bases and J drops 2 bases, leaving 13 bases in between.

Recombination linked TRBV12-3 or TRBV12-4 to TRBJ2-2; TRBD1 is perhaps the D gene, given 6 matching bases. This specimen was CD4+ T cells sorted from PBMCs, taken more than 35 days after the first yellow fever vaccination. The TCR comes from a man aged 18 to 30 who received the YFV17D yellow fever vaccine. The CDR3 amino acid sequence is: CASRRQEINTGELFF. The DNA sequence is TGTGCCAGCAGGCGACAGGAGATTAACACCGGGGAGCTGTTTTTT.